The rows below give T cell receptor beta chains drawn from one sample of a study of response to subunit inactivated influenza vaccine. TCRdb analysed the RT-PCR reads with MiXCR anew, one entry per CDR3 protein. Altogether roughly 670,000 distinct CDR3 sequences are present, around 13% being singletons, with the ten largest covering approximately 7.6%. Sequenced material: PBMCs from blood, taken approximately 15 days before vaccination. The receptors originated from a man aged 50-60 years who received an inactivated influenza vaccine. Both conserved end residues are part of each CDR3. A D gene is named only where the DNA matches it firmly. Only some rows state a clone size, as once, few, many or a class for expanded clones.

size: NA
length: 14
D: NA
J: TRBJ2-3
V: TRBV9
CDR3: CASSVTSYTDTQYF
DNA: TGTGCCAGCAGCGTGACGAGTTACACAGATACGCAGTATTTT

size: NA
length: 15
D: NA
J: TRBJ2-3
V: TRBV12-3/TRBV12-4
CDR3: CASSFGGQHTDTQYF
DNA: TGTGCCAGCAGTTTTGGGGGACAACACACAGATACGCAGTATTTT

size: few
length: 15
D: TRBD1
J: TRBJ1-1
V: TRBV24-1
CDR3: CATSDPRQGSTEAFF
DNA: TGTGCCACCAGTGACCCGAGACAGGGGAGTACTGAAGCTTTCTTT

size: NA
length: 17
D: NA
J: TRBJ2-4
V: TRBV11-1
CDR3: CASSSTGTDFSKNIQYF
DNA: TGTGCCAGCAGCTCCACCGGGACGGACTTTTCCAAAAACATTCAGTACTTC

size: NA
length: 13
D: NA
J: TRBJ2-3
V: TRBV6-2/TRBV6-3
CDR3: CASRTDDTDTQYF
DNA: TGTGCCAGCAGAACCGACGACACAGATACGCAGTATTTT

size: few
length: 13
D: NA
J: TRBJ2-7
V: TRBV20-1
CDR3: CSATAEKTFEQYF
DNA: TGCAGTGCGACAGCTGAGAAAACCTTCGAGCAGTACTTC

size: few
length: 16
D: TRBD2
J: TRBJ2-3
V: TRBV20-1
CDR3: CSAREDASGILGTQYF
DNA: TGCAGTGCAAGAGAGGACGCTAGCGGGATACTTGGTACGCAGTATTTT

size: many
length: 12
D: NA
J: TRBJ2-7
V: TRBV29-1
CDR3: CSVGEISYEQYF
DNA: TGCAGCGTTGGAGAAATTAGCTACGAGCAGTACTTC

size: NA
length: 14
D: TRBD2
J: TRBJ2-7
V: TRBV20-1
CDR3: CSARKPSGSYEQYF
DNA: TGCAGTGCTCGGAAGCCTAGCGGTTCCTACGAGCAGTACTTC

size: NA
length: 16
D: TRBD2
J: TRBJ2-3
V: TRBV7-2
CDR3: CASSLGVGRAVDTQYF
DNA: TGTGCCAGCAGCTTAGGCGTCGGGAGGGCCGTAGATACGCAGTATTTT

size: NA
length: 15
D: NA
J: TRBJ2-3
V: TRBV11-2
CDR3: CASSRGDRDTDTQYF
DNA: TGTGCCAGCAGCCGCGGGGACAGAGACACAGATACGCAGTATTTT

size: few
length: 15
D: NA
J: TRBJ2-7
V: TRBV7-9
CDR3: CASSLVSTDYYEQYF
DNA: TGTGCCAGCAGCTTAGTATCCACAGACTACTACGAGCAGTACTTC

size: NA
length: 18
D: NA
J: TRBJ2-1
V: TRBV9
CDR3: CASSVDPPLGLSYNEQFF
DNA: TGTGCCAGCAGCGTCGACCCCCCACTCGGACTTTCCTACAATGAGCAGTTCTTC

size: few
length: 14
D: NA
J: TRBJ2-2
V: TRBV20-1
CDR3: CSARDQFHTGELFF
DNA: TGCAGTGCTAGAGATCAATTCCACACCGGGGAGCTGTTTTTT

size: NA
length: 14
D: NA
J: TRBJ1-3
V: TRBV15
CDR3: CATSRGLNGNTIYF
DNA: TGTGCCACCAGCAGGGGATTAAACGGAAACACCATATATTTT

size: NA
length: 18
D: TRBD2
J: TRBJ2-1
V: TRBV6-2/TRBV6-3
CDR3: CASSYWAGGPPHYNEQFF
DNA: TGTGCCAGCAGTTACTGGGCGGGAGGGCCCCCACATTACAATGAGCAGTTCTTC

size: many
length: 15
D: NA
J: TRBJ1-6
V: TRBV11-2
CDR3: CASSLQANRNSPLHF
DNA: TGTGCCAGCAGCCTACAGGCTAATAGGAATTCACCCCTCCACTTT

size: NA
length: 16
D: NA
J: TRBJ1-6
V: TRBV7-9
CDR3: CASSSAGMSRDSPLHF
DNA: TGTGCCAGCAGCTCCGCCGGGATGTCCCGTGATTCACCCCTCCACTTT

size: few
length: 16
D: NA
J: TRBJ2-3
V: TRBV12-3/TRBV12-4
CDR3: CASSSPAGGNTDTQYF
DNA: TGTGCCAGCAGTTCCCCCGCTGGGGGAAACACAGATACGCAGTATTTT

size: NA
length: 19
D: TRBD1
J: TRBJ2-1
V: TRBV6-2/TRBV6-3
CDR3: CASSYGDRVDQSSYNEQFF
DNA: TGTGCCAGCAGTTACGGGGACAGGGTGGATCAGAGCTCCTACAATGAGCAGTTCTTC

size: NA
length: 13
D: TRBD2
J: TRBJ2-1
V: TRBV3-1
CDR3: CASSPFSGTEQFF
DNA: TGTGCCAGCAGCCCGTTTAGCGGGACTGAGCAGTTCTTC

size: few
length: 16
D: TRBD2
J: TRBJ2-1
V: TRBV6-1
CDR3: CASSQILAGYDNEQFF
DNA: TGTGCCAGCAGTCAAATCCTAGCGGGATATGACAATGAGCAGTTCTTC

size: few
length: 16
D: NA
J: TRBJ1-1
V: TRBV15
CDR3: CATSRDYSLMNTEAFF
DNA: TGTGCCACCAGCAGAGATTACAGCCTAATGAACACTGAAGCTTTCTTT

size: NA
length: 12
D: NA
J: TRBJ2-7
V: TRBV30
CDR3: CAWGTASYEQYF
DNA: TGTGCCTGGGGGACGGCCTCCTACGAGCAGTACTTC

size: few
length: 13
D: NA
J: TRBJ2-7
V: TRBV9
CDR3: CASSVIPGYEQYF
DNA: TGTGCCAGCAGCGTAATACCCGGGTACGAGCAGTACTTC

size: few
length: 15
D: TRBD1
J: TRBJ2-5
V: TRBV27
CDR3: CASSPGQGRGETQYF
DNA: TGTGCCAGCAGTCCGGGACAGGGAAGAGGAGAGACCCAGTACTTC

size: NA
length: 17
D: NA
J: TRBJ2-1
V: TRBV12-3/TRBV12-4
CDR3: CASIQGPGGPTSYEQFF
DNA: TGTGCCAGCATTCAAGGCCCCGGGGGGCCAACGAGCTATGAGCAGTTCTTC

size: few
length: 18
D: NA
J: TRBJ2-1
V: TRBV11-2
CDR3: CASSLVGSRASSYNEQFF
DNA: TGTGCCAGCAGCTTAGTAGGGTCCCGGGCGAGCTCCTACAATGAGCAGTTCTTC

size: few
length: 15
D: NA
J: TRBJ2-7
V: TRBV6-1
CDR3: CASSNSPGLDYEQYF
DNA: TGTGCCAGCAGCAATTCTCCGGGACTGGACTACGAGCAGTACTTC

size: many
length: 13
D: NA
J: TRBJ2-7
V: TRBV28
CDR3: CASSPQGTGEQYF
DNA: TGTGCCAGCAGTCCGCAGGGTACGGGGGAGCAGTACTTC

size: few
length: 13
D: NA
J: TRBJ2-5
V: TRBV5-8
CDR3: CASSSGWQETQYF
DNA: TGTGCCAGCAGCTCCGGATGGCAAGAGACCCAGTACTTC

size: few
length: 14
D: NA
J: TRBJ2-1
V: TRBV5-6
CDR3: CASSFWTLGNEQFF
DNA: TGTGCCAGCAGCTTTTGGACTTTGGGGAATGAGCAGTTCTTC

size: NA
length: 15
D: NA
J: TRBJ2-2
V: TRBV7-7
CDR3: CASSLGTQGTGELFF
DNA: TGTGCCAGCAGCTTAGGGACACAAGGGACCGGGGAGCTGTTTTTT

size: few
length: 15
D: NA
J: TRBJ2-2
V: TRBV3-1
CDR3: CASSQEASNTGELFF
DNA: TGTGCCAGCAGCCAAGAGGCTTCGAACACCGGGGAGCTGTTTTTT

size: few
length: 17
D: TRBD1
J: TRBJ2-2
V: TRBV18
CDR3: CASSQSNSGQGTGELFF
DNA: TGTGCCAGCTCACAATCTAATTCGGGACAGGGCACCGGGGAGCTGTTTTTT

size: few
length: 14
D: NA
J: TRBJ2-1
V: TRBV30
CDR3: CAWSRSTRTNEQFF
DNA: TGTGCCTGGAGCCGCTCGACTAGGACAAATGAGCAGTTCTTC

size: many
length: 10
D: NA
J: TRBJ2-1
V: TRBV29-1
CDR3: CSVVRNEQFF
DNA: TGCAGCGTTGTACGGAATGAGCAGTTCTTC

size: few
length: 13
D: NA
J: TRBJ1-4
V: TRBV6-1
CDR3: CASTTTFDEKLFF
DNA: TGTGCCAGCACGACGACATTTGATGAAAAACTGTTTTTT

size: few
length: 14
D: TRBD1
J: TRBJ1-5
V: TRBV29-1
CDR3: CSVRQGNSNQPQHF
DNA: TGCAGCGTTCGACAGGGAAATAGCAATCAGCCCCAGCATTTT

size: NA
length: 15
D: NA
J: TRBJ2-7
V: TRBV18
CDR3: CASSFLEGNSGEQYF
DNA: TGTGCCAGCTCCTTTCTGGAGGGAAACTCGGGGGAGCAGTACTTC

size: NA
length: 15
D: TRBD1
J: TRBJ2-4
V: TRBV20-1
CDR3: CSATTGVGDKNIQYF
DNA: TGCAGTGCTACAACAGGGGTTGGAGACAAAAACATTCAGTACTTC

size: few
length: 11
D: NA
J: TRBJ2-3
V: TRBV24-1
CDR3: CATSVKDTQYF
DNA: TGTGCCACCAGTGTGAAGGATACGCAGTATTTT

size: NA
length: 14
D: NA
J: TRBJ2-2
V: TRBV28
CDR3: CASSPHTYTGELFF
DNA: TGTGCCAGCAGTCCCCACACCTACACCGGGGAGCTGTTTTTT

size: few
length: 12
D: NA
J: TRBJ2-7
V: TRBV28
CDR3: CASSDGRYEQYF
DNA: TGTGCCAGCAGTGACGGGCGCTACGAGCAGTACTTC

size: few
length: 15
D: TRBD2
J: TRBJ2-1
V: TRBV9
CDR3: CASSVSGTSPRGQFF
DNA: TGTGCCAGCAGCGTTTCCGGGACTAGCCCTAGGGGGCAGTTCTTC

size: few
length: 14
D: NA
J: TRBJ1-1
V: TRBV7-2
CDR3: CASSRRGWSTEAFF
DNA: TGTGCCAGCAGCCGCCGGGGTTGGAGCACTGAAGCTTTCTTT